A single sample is the source of the 26 T cell receptor beta chains below, sequenced in a study of monozygotic twins with inflammatory bowel disease. TCRdb re-analyzed the 5' RACE reads; it lists each CDR3 protein once, without DNA. This sample's table reports approximately 200,000 distinct CDR3 sequences. Sequencing input: blood. All receptors come from a human donor with ulcerative colitis or Crohn's disease, or a healthy co-twin of an affected twin (not recorded which).

The genes are TRBV27 and TRBJ2-7; the D call of TRBD1 rests on TCRdb alone, since no DNA is present to check it. The germline gives CDR1 MNHEY, CDR2 SMNVEV (reference sequence). The CDR3 length is 15 residues. The CDR3 loop reads CASSLSPIAGTGVYF.

The chain carries TRBV5-1 and TRBJ1-3; TCRdb selects TRBD1, and the lack of DNA leaves this call unchecked. The CDR3 is made up of 16 amino acids. Germline CDR1 is SGHRS and CDR2 is YFSETQ. The CDR3 is CASSADSLGSGNTIYF.

The genes are TRBV20-1 and TRBJ2-5; absent DNA, TCRdb's TRBD2 call cannot be checked. Germline-derived CDR1 and CDR2 are DFQATT and SNEGSKA (reference sequence). There are 14 residues in the CDR3. The CDR3 here is CSARDQPPGETQYF.

This chain connects TRBV6-1 to TRBJ1-6; TCRdb calls TRBD1, which cannot be checked without DNA. Germline values: CDR1 MNHNS, CDR2 SASEGT. CDR3 size: 15 residues. The CDR3 spells CASTKTGNRNSPLHF.

This chain joins TRBV12-3 or TRBV12-4 and TRBJ1-4; the D gene TCRdb calls, TRBD1, cannot be checked with no DNA. The CDR3 sequence is 15 residues long. This CDR3 is CASSPSREGGEKLFF.

The chain uses TRBV24-1 and TRBJ2-7. CDR3 length equals 12 residues. Per the germline V gene, CDR1 is KGHDR and CDR2 is SFDVKD. CDR3: CATSEDGYEQYF.

The rearrangement joins TRBV5-1 to TRBJ1-2. The CDR3 runs 13 residues. Looked up from germline, CDR1 is SGHRS and CDR2 is YFSETQ. The CDR3 sequence is CASSSEGGYGYTF.

The chain couples TRBV29-1 to TRBJ2-3; there is no DNA to check the TCRdb D call of TRBD1. The germline gives CDR1 SQVTM, CDR2 ANQGSEA. The CDR3 runs 13 residues. The CDR3 sequence: CSVERFSRVREYF.

This chain connects TRBV3-1 to TRBJ1-2; TCRdb's D call of TRBD1 is untestable without DNA. The germline V gene has CDR1 LGHDT and CDR2 YNNKEL (reference sequence). The CDR3 has 16 residues. CDR3 loop: CASSQDVMGQNYGYTF.

The J gene is TRBJ1-2, the V gene TRBV7-2; the D call from TCRdb, TRBD1, cannot be confirmed without DNA. The CDR3 has 16 amino acids. The germline CDR1 and CDR2 sequences are SGHTA and FQGNSA. CDR3 amino acids: CASSTTEAGTRYGYTF.

The chain's CDR3 is CASSEQWNTEAFF. This sequence joins TRBV2 and TRBJ1-1. CDR1 SNHLY and CDR2 FYNNEI come from the germline V gene. The CDR3 is 13 residues long.

The J gene is TRBJ2-7, the V gene TRBV12-3 or TRBV12-4; TCRdb designates TRBD1, a call that cannot be tested without DNA. The CDR3 sequence is 13 residues long. The CDR3 here is CASSQDPAYEQYF.

The genes are TRBV11-2 and TRBJ1-1; the TCRdb call, TRBD1, lacks DNA for checking. Germline V gene sequence: CDR1 SGHAT, CDR2 FQNNGV. CDR3 length equals 14 residues. Here the CDR3 reads CASSLLGGNTEAFF. Supplemented by reference TRBV11-2 and TRBJ1-1, the full variable domain reads EAGVAQSPRYKIIEKRQSVAFWCNPISGHATLYWYQQILGQGPKLLIQFQNNGVVDDSQLPKDRFSAERLKGVDSTLKIQPAKLEDSAVYLCASSLLGGNTEAFFGQGTRLTVV.

The chain recombines TRBV5-1 with TRBJ2-7; TCRdb names TRBD1, which stays unverified in the absence of DNA. Germline V CDR1 and CDR2: SGHRS, YFSETQ. This CDR3 has 14 amino acids. The chain's CDR3 is CASATGQLGYEQYF.

V usage is TRBV4-1 and J usage is TRBJ2-3; as DNA is missing, the TRBD2 call by TCRdb cannot be tested. In germline, CDR1 is MGHRA, CDR2 YSYEKL. This CDR3 is built from 16 residues. The CDR3 reads CASSQEGGLNTDTQYF.

The chain joins TRBV4-1 to TRBJ2-7. The CDR3 contains 14 residues. Per germline, CDR1 MGHRA and CDR2 YSYEKL. CDR3 region: CARSHPDTFYEQYF.

The chain recombines TRBV6-5 with TRBJ1-5; TCRdb outputs TRBD1, but without DNA this stays unchecked. This CDR3 has 15 amino acids. The V gene's germline CDR1 is MNHEY and CDR2 SVGAGI. Here the CDR3 reads CASSFTSGGGQPQHF.

V usage is TRBV20-1 and J usage is TRBJ2-2; TCRdb's D call, TRBD2, is unchecked because there is no DNA. The CDR3 runs to 13 residues. CDR1 and CDR2 from the germline V gene are DFQATT and SNEGSKA (reference sequence). This CDR3 is CSLAGANTGELFF.

This chain links TRBV5-1 with TRBJ2-1; TCRdb outputs TRBD2, but without DNA this stays unchecked. Germline-derived CDR1 and CDR2 are SGHRS and YFSETQ. The CDR3 contains 14 residues. CDR3 sequence: CASGTSGGANEQFF.

V and J are TRBV20-1 and TRBJ2-1; there is no DNA to check the TCRdb D call of TRBD2. The CDR3 is 17 amino acids. CDR1 and CDR2 from the germline V gene are DFQATT and SNEGSKA (reference sequence). The CDR3 reads CSAPERLAGPTYNEQFF.

The chain recombines TRBV5-1 with TRBJ2-1. The CDR3 has 15 residues. CDR1 and CDR2 (germline): SGHRS, YFSETQ. The CDR3 loop reads CASSFGLGSYNEQFF.

The chain couples TRBV24-1 to TRBJ2-1. Looked up from germline, CDR1 is KGHDR and CDR2 is SFDVKD. This CDR3 has 16 residues. The CDR3 sequence: CATSDPRGRSYNEQFF.

V and J are TRBV19 and TRBJ1-1; TCRdb indicates TRBD1, and absent DNA this call remains unverified. The CDR3 loop spans 13 amino acids. From germline, CDR1 is LNHDA and CDR2 SQIVND (reference sequence). The CDR3 loop reads CASSWTVDTEAFF.

The chain is built from TRBV18 and TRBJ1-6. Germline V lookup: CDR1 KGHSH, CDR2 LQKENI. This CDR3 contains 12 residues. CDR3 sequence reads: CASSPEDLGLHF.

The CDR3 reads CASSRLTDTQYF. This rearrangement joins TRBV7-2 to TRBJ2-3. Germline V CDR1 and CDR2: SGHTA, FQGNSA. CDR3 length equals 12 residues.

The genes are TRBV5-1 and TRBJ1-1. CDR3 size: 15 residues. CDR1 is SGHRS and CDR2 is YFSETQ in the germline V gene. The CDR3 loop reads CASSLEHRENTEAFF. Full variable domain (outside the CDR3, taken from reference TRBV5-1 and TRBJ1-1): KAGVTQTPRYLIKTRGQQVTLSCSPISGHRSVSWYQQTPGQGLQFLFEYFSETQRNKGNFPGRFSGRQFSNSRSEMNVSTLELGDSALYLCASSLEHRENTEAFFGQGTRLTVV.